These T cell receptor beta chains were read from a single sample in a study of cytomegalovirus exposure and HLA in healthy donors. TCRdb keeps only in-frame clones here, not all; method: immunoSEQ multiplex PCR. The table shows roughly 120,000 clones, with 78% occurring only once. The specimen sequenced was PBMCs. All receptors derive from a man aged 35 to 55 in good health and CMV-seronegative. Each CDR3 is given with its conserved first and last residue. Each record gives: V gene, clone size, CDR3 length, J gene, D gene, CDR3 protein, CDR3 DNA. D genes are given only for firm matches. Clone size appears in some rows only: once, few, many, or a class for an expanded clone.

>TRBV11-1|once|14|TRBJ2-7|.
CASSPRFSSYEQYF
TGTGCCAGCAGCCCCCGATTTAGCTCCTACGAGCAGTACTTC
>TRBV5-4|once|14|TRBJ2-1|.
CASSNLLAAHEQFF
TGTGCCAGCAGCAACCTCCTAGCAGCCCATGAGCAGTTCTTC
>TRBV25-1|.|14|TRBJ1-5|.
CASSPLQTDQPQHF
TGTGCCAGCAGTCCCTTACAGACCGATCAGCCCCAGCATTTT
>TRBV6-5|.|14|TRBJ1-2|.
CASWTGGSLYGYTF
TGTGCCAGCTGGACCGGGGGAAGTCTTTACGGCTACACCTTC
>TRBV18|.|13|TRBJ1-2|TRBD1
CASSPGQAYGYTF
TGTGCCAGCTCACCGGGACAGGCATATGGCTACACCTTC
>TRBV9|few|14|TRBJ2-5|TRBD1
CASSLTGGAETQYF
TGTGCCAGCAGCTTGACAGGGGGCGCGGAGACCCAGTACTTC
>TRBV18|.|15|TRBJ1-1|.
CASSFAEGSNTEAFF
TGTGCCAGCTCATTCGCGGAGGGGTCTAACACTGAAGCTTTCTTT
>TRBV28|.|14|TRBJ1-5|.
CASSPTSSNQPQHF
TGTGCCAGCAGTCCAACATCTAGCAATCAGCCCCAGCATTTT
>TRBV18|once|17|TRBJ1-1|TRBD1
CASSPGTGIGLGTEAFF
TGTGCCAGCTCACCAGGGACAGGGATTGGGTTGGGGACTGAAGCTTTCTTT
>TRBV9|.|16|TRBJ2-3|TRBD2
CASSGRLAGGGDTQYF
TGTGCCAGCAGCGGACGACTAGCGGGGGGAGGAGATACGCAGTATTTT
>TRBV7-7|.|13|TRBJ2-1|TRBD1
CASSLRQGNEQFF
TGTGCTAGCAGCCTCCGACAGGGCAATGAGCAGTTCTTC
>TRBV2|.|15|TRBJ1-1|TRBD1
CASRPEGAIHTEAFF
TGTGCCAGCAGGCCCGAGGGGGCGATTCACACTGAAGCTTTCTTT
>TRBV9|few|16|TRBJ2-2|TRBD1
CASSVGGQGLTGELFF
TGTGCCAGCAGCGTAGGTGGACAGGGCCTTACCGGGGAGCTGTTTTTT
>TRBV5-6|.|16|TRBJ1-1|.
CASSLVYATMNTEAFF
TGTGCCAGCAGCTTGGTTTATGCCACAATGAACACTGAAGCTTTCTTT
>TRBV7-9|.|17|TRBJ2-2|TRBD2
CASSIQGSGGVTGELFF
TGTGCCAGCAGCATCCAAGGGAGCGGGGGCGTCACCGGGGAGCTGTTTTTT
>TRBV7-2|.|16|TRBJ1-3|.
CASSSLGSGSGNTIYF
TGTGCCAGCAGCTCCCTCGGGTCCGGGTCTGGAAACACCATATATTTT
>TRBV9|few|14|TRBJ2-7|TRBD1
CASGRQGAQYEQYF
TGTGCCAGCGGGAGACAGGGGGCTCAATACGAGCAGTACTTC
>TRBV19|once|11|TRBJ1-1|.
CASLQGTGAFF
TGTGCCAGCCTACAGGGAACGGGGGCTTTCTTT
>TRBV18|.|14|TRBJ1-4|.
CASSPKGLGEKLFF
TGTGCCAGCTCACCAAAGGGGTTGGGTGAAAAACTGTTTTTT
>TRBV11-3|.|15|TRBJ1-1|TRBD1
CASSLAGTANTEAFF
TGTGCCAGCAGCTTAGCGGGGACAGCGAACACTGAAGCTTTCTTT
>TRBV4-3|few|16|TRBJ1-2|TRBD1
CASSQTTGAPLYGYTF
TGCGCCAGCAGCCAAACAACAGGGGCCCCTCTCTATGGCTACACCTTC
>TRBV28|.|17|TRBJ1-3|TRBD1
CASKSGTGFLPGNTIYF
TGTGCCAGCAAGTCCGGGACAGGATTTCTCCCTGGAAACACCATATATTTT